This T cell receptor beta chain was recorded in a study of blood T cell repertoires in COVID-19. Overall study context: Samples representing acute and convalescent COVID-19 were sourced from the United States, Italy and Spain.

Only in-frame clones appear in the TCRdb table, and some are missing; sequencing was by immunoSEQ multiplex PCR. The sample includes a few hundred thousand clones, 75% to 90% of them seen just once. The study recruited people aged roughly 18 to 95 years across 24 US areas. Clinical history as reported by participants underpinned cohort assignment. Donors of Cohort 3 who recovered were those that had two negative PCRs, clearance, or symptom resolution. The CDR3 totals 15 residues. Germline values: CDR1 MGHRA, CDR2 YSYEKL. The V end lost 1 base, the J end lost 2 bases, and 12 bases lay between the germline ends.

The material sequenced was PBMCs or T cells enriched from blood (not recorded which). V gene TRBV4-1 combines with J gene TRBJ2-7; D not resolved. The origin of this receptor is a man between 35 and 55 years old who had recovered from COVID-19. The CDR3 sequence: CASSQAFSETYEQYF. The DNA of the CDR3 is TGCGCCAGCAGCCAAGCTTTTTCTGAGACCTACGAGCAGTACTTC.